This T cell receptor beta chain was captured by sequencing in a study of cytomegalovirus exposure and HLA in healthy donors. About the study: Sequencing of roughly 180 million T cells in an earlier analysis found roughly 120 million unique TCR beta sequences.

In its sample, this clone was seen a few times. Its specificity is unknown. The PCR contained 60 Vbeta and 13 Jbeta primers. Produced via immunoSEQ multiplex PCR; TCRdb's table is partial and in-frame only. This sample has around 100,000 clones, with roughly a tenth found just once. From germline, CDR1 is LNHNV and CDR2 YYDKDF (reference sequence). The CDR3 is 15 residues long. The ends were cut back, 0 bases at V and 2 bases at J, with 10 bases in the middle. Study-level points and caveats: A later analysis linked about 17,000 TCR beta sequences to HLA alleles at 0.05 false discovery rate. Analyses of presence/absence relied on an assumption of roughly uniform sequencing depth across donors. Most TCR sequences were uncommon, yet certain public TCRs appeared in many donors.

Sequences were obtained from PBMCs. The sequence came from a man aged 35 to 55 in good health and CMV-seropositive. This chain connects TRBV15 to TRBJ2-5, with D possibly being TRBD1 (6 bases). CDR3 nucleotides: TGTGCCACCAGCAGAGATCAGGGGCAGCAAGAGACCCAGTACTTC. Translated: CATSRDQGQQETQYF. Complete variable domain (other parts from reference TRBV15 and TRBJ2-5): DAMVIQNPRYQVTQFGKPVTLSCSQTLNHNVMYWYQQKSSQAPKLLFHYYDKDFNNEADTPDNFQSRRPNTSFCFLDIRSPGLGDTAMYLCATSRDQGQQETQYFGPGTRLLVL.